This T cell receptor (beta chain) was sequenced during a study of T cells after yellow fever vaccination. Study results and caveats: The bulk population could contribute abundant contaminating clonotypes to FACS-sorted repertoires.

CDR3 length equals 16 residues. A note on this clonotype: Its antigen is still unknown.

By 5'RACE template switching, TCR cDNA was produced, with a universal primer site and UMIs added in the process. TCRdb called the 5' RACE reads again in MiXCR, with one record for every CDR3 protein. This sample has a few hundred thousand distinct CDR3 sequences, with roughly a sixth found just once. The clonotype comes from a man between 18 and 29 years old who received the YFV17D yellow fever vaccine. Sample: PBMCs, taken about 5 days after the first yellow fever vaccination. The J gene is TRBJ1-2, the V gene TRBV21-1; the table's D call TRBD1 went unverified against the DNA. TRBV21-1 is an annotated pseudogene. Here the CDR3 DNA reads TGTGCCAGCTCCTTTTACACCCTGGGACAGAACTATGGCTACACCTTC. Its translation: CASSFYTLGQNYGYTF.